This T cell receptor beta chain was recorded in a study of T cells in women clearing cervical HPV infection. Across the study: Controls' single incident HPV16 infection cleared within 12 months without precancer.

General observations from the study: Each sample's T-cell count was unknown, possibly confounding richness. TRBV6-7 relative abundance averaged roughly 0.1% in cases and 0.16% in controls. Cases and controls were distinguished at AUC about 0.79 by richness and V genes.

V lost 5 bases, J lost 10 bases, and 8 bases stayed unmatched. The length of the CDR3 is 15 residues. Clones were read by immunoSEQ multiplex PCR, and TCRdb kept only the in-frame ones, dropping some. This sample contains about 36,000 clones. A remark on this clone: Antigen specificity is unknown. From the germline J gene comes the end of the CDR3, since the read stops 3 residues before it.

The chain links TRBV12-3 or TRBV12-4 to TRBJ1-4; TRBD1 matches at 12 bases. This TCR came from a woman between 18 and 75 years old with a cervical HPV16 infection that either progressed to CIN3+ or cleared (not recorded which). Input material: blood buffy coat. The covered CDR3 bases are TGTGCCAGCAGTCCAACCGGGACAGGGGGCGGAAAA. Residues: CASSPTGTGGGK. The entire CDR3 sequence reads CASSPTGTGGGKLFF.